One and the same sample provided the 30 T cell receptor beta chains below, sequenced in a study of T cells in localized non-small cell lung cancer. Assay used: immunoSEQ multiplex PCR; TCRdb lists only in-frame clones, some missing. Here the sample spans tens of thousands of clones, approximately 83% being singletons. This specimen consisted of peripheral blood mononuclear cells, obtained before any cancer treatment. The receptors were sampled from a man aged 40 to 69 with stage III lung adenocarcinoma.

The rearrangement links TRBV6-4 to TRBJ1-2; the match to TRBD1 covers 11 bases. The CDR3 length is 12 residues. With 6 bases clipped from V and 7 bases from J, the junction kept 1 base outside the gene matches. The germline V gene has CDR1 MRHNA and CDR2 SNTAGT. The CDR3 here is CASSGTGGGYTF. DNA of the CDR3: TGTGCCAGCAGCGGGACAGGGGGTGGCTACACCTTC.

J is TRBJ2-1 and V is TRBV6-6, with 11 bases fitting TRBD2. CDR1 MNHNY and CDR2 SVGAGI come from the germline V gene (reference sequence). The CDR3 is made up of 15 amino acids. V dropped 6 bases and J dropped 4; count of bases not matched to a gene: 5. CDR3 protein: CASSPSGGIYNEQFF. The CDR3 coding sequence is TGTGCCAGCAGCCCTAGCGGGGGGATATACAATGAGCAGTTCTTC.

Sample share makes this clone medium-sized. The chain joins TRBV10-1 to TRBJ1-1; 7 bases align to TRBD1. This CDR3 is 15 amino acids long. Germline V gene lookup returns CDR1 WNHNN and CDR2 SYGVQD (reference sequence). Losses at the gene ends were 3 bases for V and 3 bases for J; bases not matched to a gene: 7. This CDR3 reads CASSDGEGADTEAFF. The CDR3 DNA follows: TGCGCCAGCAGTGACGGGGAGGGGGCGGACACTGAAGCTTTCTTT.

This clone was observed once. The chain carries TRBV6-9 and TRBJ2-5; no definite D call. The V and J ends lost 1 base and 5 bases respectively, with 5 bases between them. Germline V gene sequence: CDR1 MNHGY, CDR2 SVAAGI. The CDR3 has 12 amino acids. In nucleotides, the CDR3 is TGTGCCAGCAGTTATTGTAGGGAGACCCAGTACTTC. This codes for CASSYCRETQYF.

This chain links TRBV19 with TRBJ2-7; 8 positions match TRBD1. V shed 4 bases, J shed 5 bases, and the junction held 1 base outside the gene matches. The CDR3 covers 12 residues. Germline V CDR1 and CDR2: LNHDA, SQIVND (reference sequence). CDR3 loop: CASSTGGNEQYF. In DNA, the CDR3 is TGTGCCAGTAGTACAGGGGGCAACGAGCAGTACTTC. Together with reference TRBV19 and TRBJ2-7, the CDR3 gives the full variable domain: DGGITQSPKYLFRKEGQNVTLSCEQNLNHDAMYWYRQDPGQGLRLIYYSQIVNDFQKGDIAEGYSVSREKKESFPLTVTSAQKNPTAFYLCASSTGGNEQYFGPGTRLTVT.

The chain recombines TRBV13 with TRBJ1-2; D not resolved. CDR3 length: 14 amino acids. Germline loops: CDR1 PRHDT, CDR2 FYEKMQ (reference sequence). V lost 0 bases and J 0 bases, leaving 5 bases between the germline ends. The CDR3: CASSLGTANYGYTF. The CDR3, as DNA: TGTGCCAGCAGCTTAGGTACAGCTAACTATGGCTACACCTTC. The whole variable domain, remainder taken from reference TRBV13 and TRBJ1-2, is AAGVIQSPRHLIKEKRETATLKCYPIPRHDTVYWYQQGPGQDPQFLISFYEKMQSDKGSIPDRFSAQQFSDYHSELNMSSLELGDSALYFCASSLGTANYGYTFGSGTRLTVV.

The J gene is TRBJ1-4, the V gene TRBV7-9, with 7 bases that match TRBD1. In germline, CDR1 is SEHNR, CDR2 FQNEAQ (reference sequence). The CDR3 covers 15 residues. With 1 base clipped from V and 7 bases from J, the junction kept 6 bases outside the gene matches. Here the CDR3 reads CASSLVQGTGEKLFF. CDR3 sequence (DNA): TGTGCCAGCAGCTTAGTACAGGGGACGGGTGAAAAACTGTTTTTT. Combining the CDR3 with reference TRBV7-9 and TRBJ1-4 gives the whole variable domain DTGVSQNPRHKITKRGQNVTFRCDPISEHNRLYWYRQTLGQGPEFLTYFQNEAQLEKSRLLSDRFSAERPKGSFSTLEIQRTEQGDSAMYLCASSLVQGTGEKLFFGSGTQLSVL.

CDR3 nucleotide sequence: TGTGCCAGCAGCCAAGAGCCGGACAGTTTACTCTCTGGAAACACCATATATTTT. Translated, it gives CASSQEPDSLLSGNTIYF. The chain combines TRBV4-2 with TRBJ1-3; D might be TRBD1 (6 bases). Trimming stripped 0 bases from V and 0 bases from J, with 15 bases between. CDR1 is LGHNA, CDR2 YNFKEQ, per germline. The CDR3 has 18 amino acids.

This chain uses TRBV28 with TRBJ2-1, with unresolved D. The CDR3 consists of 15 residues. The V end was cut by 5 bases, the J end by 1 base, with 12 bases between. Germline CDR1 and CDR2: MDHEN and SYDVKM. For the CDR3, the DNA is TGTGCCAGCAGTCCCCCCGCGGCATCCTACAATGAGCAGTTCTTC. As protein: CASSPPAASYNEQFF.

The V call is TRBV7-8, the J call TRBJ2-7, with 8 bases lining up with TRBD2. The J segment lost 4 bases and the V segment lost 10 bases, leaving 6 bases of the junction unmatched. The CDR3 sequence is 12 residues long. Germline V gene data show CDR1 as SGHVS and CDR2 as FQNEAQ. CDR3 amino acids: CATGGESYEQYF. The CDR3 nucleotides read TGTGCCACGGGGGGGGAATCGTACGAGCAGTACTTC.

The chain is built from TRBV19 and TRBJ2-7; D is undetermined. Germline V CDR1 and CDR2: LNHDA, SQIVND (reference sequence). The CDR3 is made up of 12 amino acids. CDR3 protein: CASAPNSYEQYF. The CDR3 DNA reads TGTGCTTCAGCACCTAACTCCTACGAGCAGTACTTC.

This chain links TRBV5-4 with TRBJ1-1; maybe TRBD1 (5 bases). In germline, CDR1 is SGHNT, CDR2 YYREEE (reference sequence). The CDR3 has 14 amino acids. Trimming stripped 4 bases from V and 3 bases from J, with 13 bases between. The CDR3 is CASSGRVGDTEAFF. For the CDR3, the DNA is TGTGCCAGCAGCGGCAGGGTTGGTGACACTGAAGCTTTCTTT.

The chain joins TRBV6-1 to TRBJ2-5; D may be TRBD1 (5 bases). Deletions cut 4 bases from V and 2 bases from J, with 11 bases between. The CDR3 extends over 14 amino acids. Germline assignment: CDR1 MNHNS and CDR2 SASEGT. Here the CDR3 DNA reads TGTGCCAGCAGTGCCCGACAGCCACAAGAGACCCAGTACTTC. Its protein is CASSARQPQETQYF.

The chain uses TRBV2 and TRBJ1-1; the match to TRBD1 covers 8 bases. J lost 1 base, V lost 5 bases, and 6 bases had no gene match. The CDR3 is 15 residues long. Germline V gene sequence: CDR1 SNHLY, CDR2 FYNNEI. Here the CDR3 DNA reads TGTGCCAGCAGTTTCGGGACAGGAGGGAACACTGAAGCTTTCTTT. It is translated as CASSFGTGGNTEAFF.

CDR3 DNA sequence: TGTGCCAGCAGCTTAGTGGAGCAGTACTTC. Translation gives CASSLVEQYF. This chain joins TRBV7-8 and TRBJ2-7, with D unclear. Germline CDR1 SGHVS, CDR2 FQNEAQ. Trimming pared 1 base from V and 7 bases from J, leaving 2 bases between. The CDR3 extends over 10 amino acids.

The table lists this clone with a few counts. The rearrangement uses TRBV4-2 and TRBJ1-2; D is unclear. The germline gives CDR1 LGHNA, CDR2 YNFKEQ. V was shortened by 3 bases and J by 5 bases, with 10 bases between the two germline ends. The CDR3 is 13 residues long. The CDR3 region has the DNA TGTGCCAGCAGCCAGGAGGGAGGGTATGGCTACACCTTC. It codes for CASSQEGGYGYTF.

The chain recombines TRBV28 with TRBJ1-4; no definite D call. This CDR3 has 13 amino acids. V was pared by 6 bases and J by 2 bases, with 7 bases between. The germline V gene has CDR1 MDHEN and CDR2 SYDVKM. CDR3: CASRFGTNEKLFF. CDR3 sequence (DNA): TGTGCCAGCAGGTTCGGGACTAATGAAAAACTGTTTTTT.

The chain links TRBV5-5 to TRBJ2-7; D perhaps matches TRBD2 (5 bases). Germline-derived CDR1 and CDR2 are SGHKS and YYEKEE (reference sequence). V was shortened by 3 bases and J by 3 bases, with 10 bases between the two germline ends. The CDR3 has 13 amino acids. The CDR3 DNA reads TGTGCCAGCAGCTCCACTAGTGGCTACGAGCAGTACTTC. Amino acid sequence: CASSSTSGYEQYF.

This clone was recorded only once. The rearrangement links TRBV7-2 to TRBJ2-1, with TRBD1 matching 8 bases. The CDR3 length is 14 residues. Looked up from germline, CDR1 is SGHTA and CDR2 is FQGNSA. Trimming took 5 bases from V and 10 from J; bases not matched to a gene: 10. CDR3 bases: TGTGCCAGCAGCCGGGGACAGGACACGCGGGAGCAGTTCTTC. As protein: CASSRGQDTREQFF.

In this sample, this clone turned up a few times. J is TRBJ1-5 and V is TRBV7-9; D is unresolved. CDR1 is SEHNR, CDR2 FQNEAQ, per germline (reference sequence). The CDR3 is 12 amino acids. The V gene lost 4 bases and the J gene lost 0 bases, with 1 base spanning the gap. The CDR3 DNA sequence: TGTGCCAGCAGCTATAGCAATCAGCCCCAGCATTTT. Its protein product is CASSYSNQPQHF.

This clone was detected only once. The J gene is TRBJ1-1, the V gene TRBV10-2; a weak D match, TRBD1 (5 bases). Germline V gives CDR1 WSHSY, CDR2 SAAADI. The CDR3 loop spans 17 amino acids. Between the trimmed V and J ends, which lost 4 bases and 7 bases, there was a span of 25 bases. For the CDR3, the DNA is TGCGCCAGCAGTGGGGGTGGGGCACCGCCTGGCGGGATTGAAGCTTTCTTT. It is translated as CASSGGGAPPGGIEAFF.

The rearrangement joins TRBV29-1 to TRBJ1-1, with 8 bases identical to TRBD1. Germline V gene lookup returns CDR1 SQVTM and CDR2 ANQGSEA. V lost 7 bases, J lost 0 bases, and 4 bases stayed unmatched. The CDR3 covers 13 residues. The CDR3 reads CSADREMNTEAFF. The CDR3 nucleotides are TGCAGCGCGGACAGGGAAATGAACACTGAAGCTTTCTTT.

The V and J genes are TRBV11-2 and TRBJ1-3; unclear D gene. CDR1 and CDR2 from the germline V gene are SGHAT and FQNNGV. The CDR3 contains 14 residues. Trimming removed 1 base from V and 0 bases from J, with 4 bases in between. CDR3 in amino acids: CASSLGSSGNTIYF. The DNA of the CDR3 is TGTGCCAGCAGCTTAGGGAGCTCTGGAAACACCATATATTTT.

A word on this clone: Because the CDR3 is missing its conserved closing phenylalanine or tryptophan, this is likely a read error. The DNA is omitted, as the CDR3 cannot be located on it reliably, and the CDR3 follows TCRdb's listing. The rearrangement uses TRBV6-5 and TRBJ1-1. CDR1 MNHEY and CDR2 SVGAGI come from the germline V gene. Inclusive of both ends, the CDR3 amounts to 13 amino acids. This CDR3 is CASSLLPLPAGGL.

This chain uses TRBV6-4 with TRBJ2-5; D possibly matches TRBD1 or TRBD2 (5 bases each). Per germline, CDR1 MRHNA and CDR2 SNTAGT. This CDR3 comprises 13 residues. Deletions cut 3 bases from V and 5 bases from J, with 10 bases between. In DNA, the CDR3 is TGTGCCAGCAGTGAGGGGGAACGGGAGACCCAGTACTTC. This translates into CASSEGERETQYF.

The CDR3 region has the DNA TGTGCCAGCAGCCCTCGGTTTGCCGGGGAGCTGTTTTTT. Amino acid sequence: CASSPRFAGELFF. V is TRBV14 and J is TRBJ2-2; no definite D call. Trimming cost V 4 bases and J 6 bases, with 9 bases left between them. Germline V gives CDR1 SGHDN, CDR2 FVKESK. CDR3 size: 13 residues.

The CDR3 sequence: CSAVRILDTEAFF. DNA of the CDR3: TGCAGCGCCGTCAGGATCCTGGACACTGAAGCTTTCTTT. The chain links TRBV29-1 to TRBJ1-1; D is unresolved. Germline V gene data show CDR1 as SQVTM and CDR2 as ANQGSEA. The V gene lost 7 bases and the J gene lost 3 bases, with 15 bases spanning the gap. The CDR3 contains 13 residues. Using reference TRBV29-1 and TRBJ1-1 for the parts outside the CDR3, the full variable domain is SAVISQKPSRDICQRGTSLTIQCQVDSQVTMMFWYRQQPGQSLTLIATANQGSEATYESGFVIDKFPISRPNLTFSTLTVSNMSPEDSSIYLCSAVRILDTEAFFGQGTRLTVV.

V usage is TRBV5-1 and J usage is TRBJ2-1; 8 bases align to TRBD1. J lost 6 bases, V lost 4 bases, and 6 bases had no gene match. There are 14 residues in the CDR3. The germline gives CDR1 SGHRS, CDR2 YFSETQ. CDR3 sequence: CASSPGTGSNEQFF. The DNA for the CDR3 is TGCGCCAGCAGCCCCGGGACAGGTTCCAATGAGCAGTTCTTC.

The chain links TRBV28 to TRBJ1-2; possibly TRBD1 for D (5 bases). Germline CDR1 is MDHEN and CDR2 is SYDVKM. The CDR3 is made up of 14 amino acids. V was shortened by 6 bases and J by 7 bases, with 18 bases between the two germline ends. The CDR3 DNA reads as TGTGCCAGCAGGATCTTTCAGGGAAAGGGTGGCTACACCTTC. Translation: CASRIFQGKGGYTF.

The gene calls are TRBV6-1 and TRBJ1-2; TRBD1 might be the D (6 bases). V shed 1 base and J shed 4 bases, with 13 bases lying between them. The germline V gene has CDR1 MNHNS and CDR2 SASEGT. The CDR3 is 15 amino acids. The CDR3 DNA reads TGTGCCAGCAGTGAAGATGGGGGGGCTGGCTATGGCTACACCTTC. Translation gives CASSEDGGAGYGYTF.